This TCR beta chain is from a study of T-cell memory formation after mild COVID-19. The overall study: Across donors, TCR clusters were largely donor specific.

Trimming left V 7 bases short and J 3 bases short, with 10 bases between. CDR3 length: 12 residues. Constant-segment primers served in 5'RACE that generated TCR alpha and TCR beta cDNA libraries bearing sample barcodes and UMIs. MiXCR was run by TCRdb on the 5' RACE reads, yielding one entry per CDR3 protein. The sample holds approximately 290,000 distinct CDR3 sequences; roughly a fifth are singletons and the top ten take 20% to 25%. This clonotype was found a few times. Antigen: not known. Points from the study as a whole: Confirmation of SARS-CoV-2 specificity was lacking for second-wave clones peaking day 37.

Sequenced material: PBMCs or a T cell subset sorted from them (not recorded which). This chain uses TRBV23-1 with TRBJ2-7; a weak D match, TRBD1 (5 bases). TRBV23-1 is treated as an ORF (open reading frame) with a function not yet certain. The clonotype was recovered from a man aged 18 to 29 who had mild COVID-19 (a few samples of this study predate the infection). Cell type and time point are not known. CDR3 nucleotide sequence: TGCGCCAGCACTGGGGCCCTCTACGAGCAGTACGTC. Its translation is CASTGALYEQYV.